Below are 2 T cell receptor beta chains sequenced from a single sample in a study of T cell responses to AZD1222 COVID-19 vaccine. The assay was immunoSEQ multiplex PCR, and TCRdb's table has in-frame clones only and misses some. The sample holds over 100,000 clones; roughly nine tenths are singletons and the top ten take 5%. This sample comprised peripheral blood, obtained on day 0 of AZD1222 vaccination. The receptors derive from an adult in good health.

V is TRBV5-5 and J is TRBJ2-7; 8 nucleotides line up with TRBD1. This CDR3 has 15 residues. Germline V lookup: CDR1 SGHKS, CDR2 YYEKEE (reference sequence). J was trimmed by 3 bases and V by 3 bases; bases with no gene match: 8. For the CDR3, the DNA is TGTGCCAGCAGCTCAGGGACAGGAGGAGTCTACGAGCAGTACTTC. It codes for CASSSGTGGVYEQYF.

This chain uses TRBV27 with TRBJ1-2, with D possibly matching TRBD1 (6 bases). The ends were cut back, 6 bases at V and 4 bases at J, with 12 bases in the middle. The CDR3 is 13 amino acids. Germline CDR1 is MNHEY and CDR2 is SMNVEV (reference sequence). Written as DNA, the CDR3 is TGTGCCAGCAGCGAAAGAGGGGGCTATGGCTACACCTTC. Residues: CASSERGGYGYTF.